This T cell receptor (beta chain) was obtained from a study of T cell responses to AZD1222 COVID-19 vaccine. The data were produced by immunoSEQ multiplex PCR, yet TCRdb's version contains in-frame clones alone and is incomplete. Of roughly 110,000 clones in the sample, about 90% are singletons; the top ten hold 3.5% to 4.5%. Study-wide results and limits: Spike-specific TCR breadth rose after two AZD1222 doses, and depth rose as well. Nearly half of spike-specific TCRs reportedly target unmutated variant regions. Donor demographics were predominantly white British with a female majority; clonal diversity may be underestimated. Only 5 or 6 people who got AZD1222 tested seropositive at baseline.

Deletions cut 7 bases from V and 2 bases from J, with 11 bases between. The CDR3 spans 14 residues. Germline assignment: CDR1 SNHLY and CDR2 FYNNEI. In the case of this clone: Its antigen remains unidentified.

This specimen was peripheral blood, taken on day 0 of AZD1222 vaccination. The receptor was isolated from an adult in good health. The genes are TRBV2 and TRBJ2-2; D gene uncertain. The CDR3 DNA reads TGTGCCAGCACGCAGCCACATAACACCGGGGAGCTGTTTTTT. It encodes CASTQPHNTGELFF. Combining the CDR3 with reference TRBV2 and TRBJ2-2 gives the whole variable domain EPEVTQTPSHQVTQMGQEVILRCVPISNHLYFYWYRQILGQKVEFLVSFYNNEISEKSEIFDDQFSVERPDGSNFTLKIRSTKLEDSAMYFCASTQPHNTGELFFGEGSRLTVL.